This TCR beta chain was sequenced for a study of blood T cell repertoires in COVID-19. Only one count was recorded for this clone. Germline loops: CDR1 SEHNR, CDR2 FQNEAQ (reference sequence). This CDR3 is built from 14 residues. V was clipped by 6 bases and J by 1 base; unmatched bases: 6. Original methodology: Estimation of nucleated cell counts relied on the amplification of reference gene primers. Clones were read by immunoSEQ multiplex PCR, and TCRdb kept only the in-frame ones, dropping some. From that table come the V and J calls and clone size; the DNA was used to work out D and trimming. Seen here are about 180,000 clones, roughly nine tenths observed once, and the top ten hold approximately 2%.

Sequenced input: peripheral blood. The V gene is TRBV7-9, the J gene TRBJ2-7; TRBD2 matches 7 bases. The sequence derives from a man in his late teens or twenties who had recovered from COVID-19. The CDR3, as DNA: TGTGCCAGCAGTCCTAGCGGCATATCCTACGAGCAGTACTTC. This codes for CASSPSGISYEQYF.